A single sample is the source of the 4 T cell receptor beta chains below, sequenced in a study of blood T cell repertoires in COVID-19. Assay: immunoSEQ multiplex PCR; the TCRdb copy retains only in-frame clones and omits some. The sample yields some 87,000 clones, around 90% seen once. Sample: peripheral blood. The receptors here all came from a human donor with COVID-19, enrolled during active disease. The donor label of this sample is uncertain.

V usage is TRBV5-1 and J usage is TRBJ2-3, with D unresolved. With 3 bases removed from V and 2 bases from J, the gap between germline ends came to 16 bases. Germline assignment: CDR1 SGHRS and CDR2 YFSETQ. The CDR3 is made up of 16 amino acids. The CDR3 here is CASSSTIPTHTDTQYF. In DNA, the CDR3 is TGCGCCAGCAGCTCCACGATACCGACACACACAGATACGCAGTATTTT.

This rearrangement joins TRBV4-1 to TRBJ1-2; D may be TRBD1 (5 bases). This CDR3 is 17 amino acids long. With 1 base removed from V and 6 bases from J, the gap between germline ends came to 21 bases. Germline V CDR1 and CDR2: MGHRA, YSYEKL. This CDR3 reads CASSQGGWTGGANGYTF. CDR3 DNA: TGCGCCAGCAGCCAAGGGGGATGGACCGGGGGTGCCAATGGCTACACCTTC.

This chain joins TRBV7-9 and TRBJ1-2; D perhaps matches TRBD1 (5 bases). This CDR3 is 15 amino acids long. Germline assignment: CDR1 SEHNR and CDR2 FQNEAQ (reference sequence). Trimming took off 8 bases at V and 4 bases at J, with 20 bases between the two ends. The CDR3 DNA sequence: TGTGCCAGCGGGGATACGGGGGGTGCGTTCTATGGCTACACCTTC. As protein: CASGDTGGAFYGYTF.

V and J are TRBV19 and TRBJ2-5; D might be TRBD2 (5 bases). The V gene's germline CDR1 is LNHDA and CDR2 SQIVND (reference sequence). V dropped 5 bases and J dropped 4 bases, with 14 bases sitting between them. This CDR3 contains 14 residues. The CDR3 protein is CASSPIRAVETQYF. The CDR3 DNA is TGTGCCAGTAGTCCGATTCGAGCGGTAGAGACCCAGTACTTC.